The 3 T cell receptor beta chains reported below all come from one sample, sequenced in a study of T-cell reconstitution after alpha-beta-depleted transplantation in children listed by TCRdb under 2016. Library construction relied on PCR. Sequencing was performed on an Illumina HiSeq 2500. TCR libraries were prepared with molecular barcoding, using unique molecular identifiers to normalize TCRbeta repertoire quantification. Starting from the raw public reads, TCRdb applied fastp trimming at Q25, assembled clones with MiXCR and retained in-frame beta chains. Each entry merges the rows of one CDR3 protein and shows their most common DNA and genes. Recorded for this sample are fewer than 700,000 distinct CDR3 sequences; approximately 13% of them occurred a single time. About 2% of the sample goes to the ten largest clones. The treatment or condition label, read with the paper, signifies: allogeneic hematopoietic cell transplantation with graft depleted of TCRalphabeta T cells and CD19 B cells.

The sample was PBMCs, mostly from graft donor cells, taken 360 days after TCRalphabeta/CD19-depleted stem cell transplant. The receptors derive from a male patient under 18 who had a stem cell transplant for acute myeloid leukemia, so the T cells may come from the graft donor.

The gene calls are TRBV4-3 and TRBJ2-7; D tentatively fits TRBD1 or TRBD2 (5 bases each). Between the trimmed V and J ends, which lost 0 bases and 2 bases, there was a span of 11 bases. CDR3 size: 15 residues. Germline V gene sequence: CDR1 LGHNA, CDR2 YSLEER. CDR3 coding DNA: TGCGCCAGCAGCCAAGATAGGGACGGAACCTACGAGCAGTACTTC. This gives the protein CASSQDRDGTYEQYF.

The DNA for the CDR3 is TGTGCCACCAGCAGCTCTGGGACAAACCCTTACAATGAGCAGTTCTTC. This sequence encodes CATSSSGTNPYNEQFF. V usage is TRBV15 and J usage is TRBJ2-1, with D perhaps matching TRBD1 (6 bases). Germline-derived CDR1 and CDR2 are LNHNV and YYDKDF (reference sequence). The V and J ends lost 3 bases and 4 bases respectively, with 16 bases between them. The CDR3 consists of 16 residues.

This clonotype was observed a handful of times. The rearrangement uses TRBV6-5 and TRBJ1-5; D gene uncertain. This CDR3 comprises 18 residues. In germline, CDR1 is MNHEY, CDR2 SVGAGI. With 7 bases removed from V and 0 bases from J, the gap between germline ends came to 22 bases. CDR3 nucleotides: TGTGCCAGCACCCCGACCCCCTGGTACAGAAATAGCAATCAGCCCCAGCATTTT. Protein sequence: CASTPTPWYRNSNQPQHF.